These T cell receptor beta chains were read from a single sample in a study of blood T cell repertoires in COVID-19. Libraries were prepared by immunoSEQ multiplex PCR; TCRdb keeps only in-frame clonotypes and omits some of them. Altogether around 70,000 clones are present, nearly 85% being singletons, with the ten largest covering 1.8%. Sequencing used peripheral blood. The receptors originated from a woman aged 60-70 years with acute or convalescent COVID-19. CDR3s leave out the opening cysteine and the closing phenylalanine or tryptophan. Each record gives: J gene, clone size, V gene, CDR3 protein. Clone sizes are given selectively: once, few, many, or a class where the clone is expanded.

>TRBJ1-1|.|TRBV19
ASSFVGTEAF
>TRBJ2-7|once|TRBV6-6
ASSYYGQETYEQY
>TRBJ1-2|.|TRBV3-1/TRBV3-2
ASSQPGQGRYGYT
>TRBJ1-1|.|TRBV9
ASSGGTGGRLF
>TRBJ2-3|.|TRBV3-1/TRBV3-2
ASSPEGGLRTDTQY
>TRBJ2-7|.|TRBV2
ASSEADYARGKQY
>TRBJ1-6|.|TRBV2
ASSKYGDSPLH
>TRBJ1-3|.|TRBV19
ASMDGQVRGTIY
>TRBJ2-2|once|TRBV19
ASSIGPTSGRALIYTGELF
>TRBJ2-2|.|TRBV7-3
ASSLYTGELF
>TRBJ1-5|.|TRBV12-2
ASRSPGGRGNQPQH
>TRBJ2-1|.|TRBV18
ASSPIQGYRRGEQF
>TRBJ2-7|.|TRBV18
ASSPREVASEQY
>TRBJ2-1|.|TRBV7-8
ASSPGQARDEQF
>TRBJ2-1|.|TRBV7-2
ASSSYRGGTF
>TRBJ2-7|.|TRBV14
ASSLMTSRTGALYEQY
>TRBJ2-1|.|TRBV28
ASRPTSGTSGRTKQF
>TRBJ2-7|.|TRBV11-2
ASSLEPSSYEQY
>TRBJ2-3|once|TRBV5-5
ASIEAGAHTDTQY
>TRBJ1-1|once|TRBV5-6
ASSLPGQGFSNTEAF
>TRBJ1-2|few|TRBV5-1
ASSLLGAGNYGYT
>TRBJ2-1|.|TRBV7-3
ASSPGQFYNEQF
>TRBJ2-1|.|TRBV11-2
ASSYDRGREQF
>TRBJ1-2|.|TRBV2
ASSAGILYGYT
>TRBJ2-3|.|TRBV6-5
ASCPFSGSSNTQY
>TRBJ1-4|.|TRBV7-9
ASSLDLSPEKLF
>TRBJ1-1|.|TRBV2
ASSELGGTEAF
>TRBJ2-3|.|TRBV10-3
AIGTELVVAPVLSASTDTQY
>TRBJ2-2|.|TRBV9
ASSGLTDRVTSTGELF
>TRBJ2-5|.|TRBV5-6
ASSFVGGAVQETQY
>TRBJ1-6|.|TRBV7-3
ASSLTGGANSPLH
>TRBJ1-1|.|TRBV19
ASSATGNTEAF
>TRBJ1-3|.|TRBV28
ASSFSTEVSGNTIY
>TRBJ1-1|.|TRBV3-1/TRBV3-2
ASSQVRNTEAF
>TRBJ1-5|.|TRBV15
ATSPTGDNQPQH
>TRBJ1-5|few|TRBV19
ASSIGGYSNQPQH
>TRBJ2-1|.|TRBV24-1
ATSDGTSSGNEQF
>TRBJ1-5|.|TRBV6-5
ASTGISNQPQH
>TRBJ2-7|once|TRBV7-9
ASSLQSYEQY
>TRBJ1-1|.|TRBV15
ATSEKARANTEAF
>TRBJ2-2|.|TRBV5-1
ASSGQGFGELF
>TRBJ2-7|.|TRBV5-6
ASSHYPGTGDDYEQY
>TRBJ2-1|.|TRBV11-3
ASSLGTSGVYEQF
>TRBJ1-1|.|TRBV5-1
ASSLGGGRYTEAF
>TRBJ2-3|.|TRBV6-1
ASSEEVASSTDTQY
>TRBJ1-1|.|TRBV2
ASSPNLAWTVQAF
>TRBJ1-1|few|TRBV27
ASTSSGTGELLFTEAF
>TRBJ2-5|.|TRBV5-1
ASSRTGGAAQETQY
>TRBJ2-7|.|TRBV24-1
ATSDSTYSYEQY
>TRBJ2-1|.|TRBV2
ASSEAGLGNEQF
>TRBJ1-1|.|TRBV6-1
ASSEAHTGGTEAF
>TRBJ1-2|.|TRBV6-5
ASSSFTGSDGYT
>TRBJ2-7|.|TRBV5-1
ASSPDRGSNYEQY
>TRBJ1-2|few|TRBV2
ASSEQGGTTYGYT
>TRBJ2-1|.|TRBV7-9
ASSLLAGSVGEQF